This T cell receptor beta chain was recovered during a study of blood T cell repertoires in COVID-19. Whole-study context: Collection of acute and convalescent COVID-19 samples took place in the United States, Italy and Spain. PBMCs, B-cell-depleted T cells, or T cells provided the cDNA or gDNA that made up the material.

In the authors' methods: Nucleated cell number was recorded as an estimate derived from reference gene primer amplification. The repertoire was sequenced with immunoSEQ multiplex PCR; TCRdb's copy has only in-frame clones and lacks some. That table furnishes V, J and clone size, whereas the DNA furnished D and trimming. The table has over 30,000 clones, 77% seen once. Germline CDR1 and CDR2: MNHNY and SVGAGI (reference sequence). CDR3 length equals 14 residues. Trimming stripped 10 bases from V and 7 bases from J, with 19 bases between. The sequence derives from a human donor in a cohort sampled during active COVID-19. Sequenced input: peripheral blood. The chain carries TRBV6-6 and TRBJ2-2, with TRBD1 as a possible D gene (7 bases). The DNA of the CDR3 is TGTGCCACCCTGCCAGGGGGGCAAAACGGGGAGCTGTTTTTT. As protein: CATLPGGQNGELFF.